This TCR beta chain was sequenced for a study of T cell responses to AZD1222 COVID-19 vaccine. General observations from the study: Reportedly, close to half of spike-specific TCRs are directed against unmutated variant regions. Spike was spanned by vaccine-associated CD4 TCRs, with dominance at 160-218 and 743-854. The donor cohort was predominantly white British with a female majority, and clonal diversity may have been underestimated.

About this clone itself: Its antigen is unknown.

J was trimmed by 9 bases and V by 3 bases; bases with no gene match: 2. Germline V lookup: CDR1 MNHEY, CDR2 SVGEGT. The CDR3 has 11 residues. Profiling relied on immunoSEQ multiplex PCR, and the TCRdb table lists in-frame clones only, not all of them. Counted here are about 100,000 clones, less than 90% occurring once; the ten biggest clones make up 1.8%. This chain uses TRBV6-2 or TRBV6-3 with TRBJ2-7, with 7 bases aligning to TRBD2. The material was peripheral blood, obtained on day 0 of AZD1222 vaccination. The sequence was obtained from an adult in good health. CDR3 in amino acids: CASSYGGGQYF. The DNA of the CDR3 is TGTGCCAGCAGTTATGGCGGGGGGCAGTACTTC.